What follows are 6 T cell receptor beta chains derived from one specimen sequenced in a study of human T cells and chemical hapten exposure. TCRdb re-called the RACE reads through MiXCR, storing one row per CDR3 protein. Of approximately 71,000 distinct CDR3 sequences in the sample, over 7.5% were seen once. Regarding time point: patch test 1, 2 weeks after DPC sensitization. Treatment here: therapeutic diphenylcyclopropenone sensitization with weekly scalp DPC. Sequencing was performed on whole blood, taken in connection with sensitization to the hapten diphenylcyclopropenone (DPC). These TCRs come from a woman between 35 and 50 years old with alopecia areata. Some clones in this sample may be carry-over from other donors' samples.

This clonotype was seen at least ten times. This chain connects TRBV19 to TRBJ2-2, with D perhaps matching TRBD1 (5 bases). The length of the CDR3 is 11 residues. Germline V gene data show CDR1 as LNHDA and CDR2 as SQIVND (reference sequence). V lost 8 bases and J lost 7, with 8 bases in between. CDR3 in amino acids: CASWGYGELFF. The CDR3 nucleotides are TGTGCCAGTTGGGGCTACGGGGAGCTGTTTTTT.

This clonotype was counted ten times or more. The chain carries TRBV27 and TRBJ2-7; TRBD1 agrees at 7 bases. Looked up from germline, CDR1 is MNHEY and CDR2 is SMNVEV (reference sequence). The junction had 7 bases not matched to a gene; V was cut back by 5 bases and J by 3 bases. The CDR3 runs 14 residues. CDR3 nucleotides: TGTGCCAGCAGTGTACAGGGGCTAAACTACGAGCAGTACTTC. Translating gives CASSVQGLNYEQYF.

The chain recombines TRBV15 with TRBJ2-5; a possible D gene is TRBD2 (5 bases). The CDR3 is 15 residues long. V was pared by 3 bases and J by 5 bases, with 16 bases between. Looked up from germline, CDR1 is LNHNV and CDR2 is YYDKDF (reference sequence). This chain's CDR3 is CATSSVGLRVETQYF. The CDR3, as DNA: TGTGCCACCAGCAGCGTCGGACTCCGGGTGGAGACCCAGTACTTC.

This chain links TRBV5-5 with TRBJ1-6; D remains ambiguous. The CDR3 covers 17 residues. Deletions cut 0 bases from V and 5 bases from J, with 15 bases between. Per germline, CDR1 SGHKS and CDR2 YYEKEE (reference sequence). DNA for the CDR3: TGTGCCAGCAGCTTGGTTCCCTTCTCAGCCAATAATTCACCCCTCCACTTT. It specifies CASSLVPFSANNSPLHF.

The table lists this clonotype with many counts. This rearrangement joins TRBV20-1 to TRBJ2-5; tentatively, D is TRBD2 (5 bases). The CDR3 sequence is 12 residues long. V lost 4 bases and J lost 12, with 18 bases in between. The germline gives CDR1 DFQATT, CDR2 SNEGSKA (reference sequence). CDR3 amino acids: CSAMDSPASKYF. CDR3 sequence (DNA): TGCAGTGCTATGGACTCCCCGGCCTCCAAGTACTTC.

In this sample, this clonotype turned up many times. The chain combines TRBV7-9 with TRBJ2-7; D might be TRBD1 (5 bases). CDR3 length: 14 residues. Germline V gives CDR1 SEHNR, CDR2 FQNEAQ (reference sequence). The V and J ends lost 2 bases and 5 bases respectively, with 13 bases between them. CDR3 residues: CASSLLRLGHEQYF. CDR3 bases: TGTGCCAGCAGCTTATTACGGCTGGGGCACGAGCAGTACTTC. Combining the CDR3 with reference TRBV7-9 and TRBJ2-7 gives the whole variable domain DTGVSQNPRHKITKRGQNVTFRCDPISEHNRLYWYRQTLGQGPEFLTYFQNEAQLEKSRLLSDRFSAERPKGSFSTLEIQRTEQGDSAMYLCASSLLRLGHEQYFGPGTRLTVT.